The entry below describes one T cell receptor beta chain. The clone's antigen remains unknown. No much larger clone exists at a distance of one base, and base qualities are not known. Using the deep immunoSEQ assay, multiplex PCR amplified TCR CDR3 regions from genomic DNA. For each cell subset, the extracted genomic DNA was distributed evenly across all wells of several immunoSEQ 96-well plates, and each plate served as one replicate. For sorted subsets, approximately 200 ng of genomic DNA, equivalent to tens of thousands of T cell genomes, went into each replicate PCR. Purified libraries were measured with a Qubit 3.0 fluorometer, size-checked on a Bioanalyzer 2100, and measured again with the KAPA Library Quantification kit. Every immunoSEQ 96-well plate was sequenced on a dedicated single-read 150-cycle Illumina NextSeq 550 flow cell. In the authors' own workflow: The immunoSEQ output contained only junctional sequences without quality scores, so filtering could not match that applied to full-length reads. To assign V/J genes and CDR3, sequences were annotated against IMGT germline references using PyIR, a Python wrapper for IgBLAST v1.9. Reads were filtered out if the reads had weak V/J assignments (E-value above 1e-6), no CDR3, stop codons, out-of-frame junctions, or ambiguous translated residues. V3J clonotypes were defined by identical inferred V gene, J gene, and CDR3 amino acid sequence. Percentage overlap between repertoires was calculated by dividing the number of shared unique clonotypes by the size of the smaller repertoire. Repertoire richness was assessed with RTK rarefaction, the Chao1 estimator, and Recon v2.1 estimates of unobserved clonotypes. Generation probabilities were computed with OLGA for all TCRbeta clonotypes obtained by the gDNA method from four donors. In its TCRdb copy, this immuneACCESS table keeps in-frame sequences only and misses some clones. Where compared with another copy, unresolved V genes explain less than half of these, and the others have no known cause. The V and J calls and clone size come from that table; D and trimming were worked out from the DNA. In all, the sample holds approximately 1.9 million clones, and roughly 93% of those were seen once. Less than 2% of the sample is taken by the ten largest.

The germline V end is reduced by 3 bases and the J end by 0 bases; junction bases left unmatched: 11. Its CDR3 holds 18 amino acids, cysteine through phenylalanine. The DNA shown is the 54-base CDR3, in frame from base 1. The germline V gene gives CDR1 as SGDLS and CDR2 as YYNGEE. This sample was included in a study of shared clonotypes between healthy human individuals (TCRdb year 2020). A note on the overall study: The cohort comprised two women and a few men aged 18 to 49 years. Each donor's leukapheresis produced roughly between roughly 0.85 and 9.5 billion PBMCs. For each donor, CD4 naive and CD4 memory were each run on three plates, CD8 naive on two plates, and CD8 memory on one plate. To estimate repertoire size and how much clonotype sharing occurs between individuals, the study deeply sequenced the blood TCR repertoires of 5 or 6 healthy adults. To increase sequencing depth and limit assay-specific biases, TCR repertoire library preparation and sequencing were carried out by different laboratories using diverse techniques. Points the paper makes about the study in general: Pairwise subsampling indicated that sequencing depth was expected to affect the degree of clonotype sharing among donors. Rarefaction of sorted-subset datasets indicated incomplete sequencing despite the large sequencing depth. Because the study included only a small number of donors, the genetic and exposure-history diversity represented was limited. Compared with non-shared clonotypes, the clonotypes found in all four sorted-subset donors had higher generation probabilities. Estimated clonotype richness was generally larger for naive than for memory subsets. Around 5.4% of naive CD4, 3.5% of naive CD8, roughly 2.4% of memory CD4, and 0.35% to 0.4% of memory CD8 clonotypes were shared across several donors. Sampling was limited to blood, and TCR repertoires in tissue likely differ from TCR repertoires in blood.

CD8 naive samples consisted of CD45RO-negative cells that were positively selected for CCR7, yielding a CD45RA+CCR7+ population without TemRA cells. Donors were healthy HIV-negative adults with no recently reported acute infections or vaccinations. Every donor was a Caucasian adult residing in Nashville, Tennessee, USA. Blood was obtained by leukapheresis, after which PBMCs were separated by Ficoll-Histopaque density gradient centrifugation and cryopreserved in liquid nitrogen vapor phase. Analytical flow cytometry was used to check the purity and quantity of each magnetically sorted T cell population. From each sorted fraction, genomic DNA was isolated and quantified by UV absorbance on a Nanodrop 2000c.

The TCR originated in a man aged 18 to 35 in good health. Some clones in this sample may be carry-over from other donors' samples. The specimen sequenced was naive CD8+ T cells from PBMCs. This specimen's cell subset or site label, per the study, means: CD45RA+CCR7+. This sequence uses TRBV9 and TRBJ1-4, with 7 junctional bases fitting TRBD1. This receptor has the CDR3 CASSASPQGLSTNEKLFF. The DNA is TGTGCCAGCAGCGCTAGCCCACAGGGGTTATCAACTAATGAAAAACTGTTTTTT.